This TCR beta chain was identified during a study of shared clonotypes between healthy human individuals. Repertoires were generated with immunoSEQ multiplex PCR, while TCRdb's copy carries only in-frame clones and drops some. The sample shows about 2.2 million clones, roughly 93% of them seen only once. The V gene lost 5 bases and the J gene lost 6 bases, with 25 bases spanning the gap. From germline, CDR1 is SGHTA and CDR2 FQGTGA. This CDR3 is built from 18 residues. Positive CCR7 selection of CD45RO-negative cells yielded the naive CD8 cells, and terminally differentiated effector memory CD45RA+ cells were excluded.

Sequencing input: naive CD8+ T cells from PBMCs. The receptor was isolated from a man between 18 and 29 years old in good health. Some clones in this sample may be carry-over from other donors' samples. The J gene is TRBJ2-2, the V gene TRBV7-3; TRBD2 is a possible D gene (5 bases). Here the CDR3 reads CASSPSRLAGTFSGELFF. The CDR3 region has the DNA TGTGCCAGCAGCCCTTCACGGCTAGCAGGCACATTTTCCGGGGAGCTGTTTTTT.